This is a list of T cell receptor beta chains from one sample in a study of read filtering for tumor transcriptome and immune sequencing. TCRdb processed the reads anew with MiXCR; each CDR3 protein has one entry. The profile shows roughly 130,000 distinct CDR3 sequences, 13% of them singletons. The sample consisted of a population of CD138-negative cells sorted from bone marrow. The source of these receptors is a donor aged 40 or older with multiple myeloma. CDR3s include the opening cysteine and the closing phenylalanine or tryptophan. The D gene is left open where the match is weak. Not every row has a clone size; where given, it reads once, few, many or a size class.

CSARLTMNTEAFF TGCAGTGCTCGCCTGACGATGAACACTGAAGCTTTCTTT many TRBJ1-1 - 13 TRBV20-1
CASSPLAGGPDTQYF TGTGCCAGTAGCCCACTAGCGGGGGGCCCAGATACGCAGTATTTT few TRBJ2-3 TRBD2 15 TRBV19
CASSPTSDTQYF TGTGCCAGCTCGCCTACCTCAGATACGCAGTATTTT many TRBJ2-3 - 12 TRBV18
CASSETGEFTEAFF TGTGCCAGCAGCGAGACAGGGGAGTTTACTGAAGCTTTCTTT many TRBJ1-1 TRBD1 14 TRBV6-6
CASRQSNTGELFF TGTGCCTCTCGACAGAGTAACACCGGGGAGCTGTTTTTT many TRBJ2-2 - 13 TRBV12-3/TRBV12-4
CSGGTGVDQPQHF TGCAGCGGAGGGACAGGGGTGGATCAGCCCCAGCATTTT many TRBJ1-5 TRBD1 13 TRBV29-1
CASSMGQETQYF TGTGCCAGTAGTATGGGTCAAGAGACCCAGTACTTC few TRBJ2-5 - 12 TRBV19
CASRISGATYNEQFF TGCGCCAGTAGAATAAGCGGGGCAACCTACAATGAGCAGTTCTTC many TRBJ2-1 TRBD2 15 TRBV5-1
CASSIQGRSQPQHF TGTGCCAGCAGTATACAGGGGCGCAGTCAGCCCCAGCATTTT few TRBJ1-5 TRBD1 14 TRBV5-4
CASSIDWDEQSF TGTGCCAGTAGTATAGATTGGGATGAGCAGTCCTTC - TRBJ2-1 - 12 TRBV19
CSVASGSSTDTQYF TGCAGCGTCGCTAGCGGTTCTAGCACAGATACGCAGTATTTT many TRBJ2-3 TRBD2 14 TRBV29-1
CSVGGAGGNYNEQFF TGCAGCGTTGGAGGCGCGGGGGGGAATTACAATGAGCAGTTCTTC many TRBJ2-1 TRBD2 15 TRBV29-1
CSAVGSTGYEQYF TGCAGTGCCGTTGGAAGTACCGGCTACGAGCAGTACTTC many TRBJ2-7 - 13 TRBV20-1
CSAGSPNQPQHF TGCAGTGCCGGGAGTCCCAATCAGCCCCAGCATTTT many TRBJ1-5 - 12 TRBV20-1
CASSISGLAGSSYNEQFF TGTGCCAGTAGTATATCAGGGCTAGCGGGGAGCTCCTACAATGAGCAGTTCTTC many TRBJ2-1 TRBD2 18 TRBV19
CASSIAGRVRNEQFF TGTGCCAGCAGCATAGCGGGAAGGGTTCGGAATGAGCAGTTCTTC - TRBJ2-1 TRBD2 15 TRBV7-9
CASTFFRASYEQYF TGTGCCAGCACCTTCTTCAGGGCTTCCTACGAGCAGTACTTC many TRBJ2-7 - 14 TRBV7-2
CASNKRAGELFF TGTGCCAGCAATAAAAGGGCCGGGGAGCTGTTTTTT many TRBJ2-2 - 12 TRBV6-5
CSRAGTDTDTQYF TGCAGCCGCGCCGGGACAGACACAGATACGCAGTATTTT many TRBJ2-3 TRBD1 13 TRBV29-1
CASSQDSGSASYEQYF TGTGCCAGCAGCCAAGATTCTGGTAGTGCCTCCTACGAGCAGTACTTC many TRBJ2-7 - 16 TRBV3-1
CASSQGPINQPQHF TGTGCCAGCAGCCAAGGGCCGATCAATCAGCCCCAGCATTTT many TRBJ1-5 - 14 TRBV3-1
CATSLRLTGLNEQFF TGTGCCACCAGCCTCCGACTGACAGGGTTAAATGAGCAGTTCTTC many TRBJ2-1 TRBD1 15 TRBV15
CASSSGQTETQYF TGTGCCAGCAGCTCGGGACAAACAGAGACCCAGTACTTC few TRBJ2-5 - 13 TRBV11-2
CAWSVTQLNEKLFF TGTGCCTGGAGCGTTACCCAGCTTAATGAAAAACTGTTTTTT many TRBJ1-4 - 14 TRBV30
CASSLGLAGGYKETQYF TGTGCCAGCAGTTTGGGACTAGCGGGAGGCTATAAAGAGACCCAGTACTTC many TRBJ2-5 TRBD2 17 TRBV12-3/TRBV12-4
CASGDRRGPYEQYF TGTGCCAGCGGAGACCGGCGCGGGCCCTACGAGCAGTACTTC many TRBJ2-7 - 14 TRBV28
CSVDKGLAGFDTQYF TGCAGCGTTGATAAGGGACTAGCGGGATTCGATACGCAGTATTTT many TRBJ2-3 TRBD2 15 TRBV29-1